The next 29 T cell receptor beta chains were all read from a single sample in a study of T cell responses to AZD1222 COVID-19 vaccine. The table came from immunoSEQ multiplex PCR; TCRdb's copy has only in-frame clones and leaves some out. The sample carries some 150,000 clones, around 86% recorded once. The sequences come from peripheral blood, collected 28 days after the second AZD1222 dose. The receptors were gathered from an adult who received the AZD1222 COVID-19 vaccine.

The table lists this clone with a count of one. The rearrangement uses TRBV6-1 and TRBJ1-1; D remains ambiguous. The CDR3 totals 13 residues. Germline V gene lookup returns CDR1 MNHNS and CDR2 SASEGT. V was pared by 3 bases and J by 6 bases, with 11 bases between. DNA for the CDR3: TGTGCCAGCAGTGACGAGGACCCCCCTGAAGCTTTCTTT. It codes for CASSDEDPPEAFF.

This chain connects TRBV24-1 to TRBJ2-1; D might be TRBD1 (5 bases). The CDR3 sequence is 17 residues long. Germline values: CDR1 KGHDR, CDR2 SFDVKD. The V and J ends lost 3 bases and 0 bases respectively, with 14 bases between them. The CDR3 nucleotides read TGTGCCACCAGTGATGCCGAACAGGTCCACTCCTACAATGAGCAGTTCTTC. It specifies CATSDAEQVHSYNEQFF.

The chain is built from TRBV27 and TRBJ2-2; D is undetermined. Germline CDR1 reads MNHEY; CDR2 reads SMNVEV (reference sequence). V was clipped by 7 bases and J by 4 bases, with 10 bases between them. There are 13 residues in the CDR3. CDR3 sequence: CASISMGTGELFF. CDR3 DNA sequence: TGTGCCAGCATCAGTATGGGCACCGGGGAGCTGTTTTTT.

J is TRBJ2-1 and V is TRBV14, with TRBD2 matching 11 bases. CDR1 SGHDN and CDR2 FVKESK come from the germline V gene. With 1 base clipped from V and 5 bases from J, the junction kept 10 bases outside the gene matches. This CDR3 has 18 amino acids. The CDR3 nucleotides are TGTGCCAGCAGCCAAGCCCAGGCTAGCGGGAGGAGAAACAATGAGCAGTTCTTC. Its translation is CASSQAQASGRRNNEQFF.

The CDR3 loop is CASSLREGRYNEQFF. The DNA of the CDR3 is TGCGCCAGCAGCCTCCGGGAGGGCCGATACAATGAGCAGTTCTTC. This chain joins TRBV4-3 and TRBJ2-1, with TRBD2 identical over 8 bases. Germline V CDR1 and CDR2: LGHNA, YSLEER. The CDR3 extends over 15 amino acids. The junction had 6 bases not matched to a gene; V was cut back by 4 bases and J by 4 bases.

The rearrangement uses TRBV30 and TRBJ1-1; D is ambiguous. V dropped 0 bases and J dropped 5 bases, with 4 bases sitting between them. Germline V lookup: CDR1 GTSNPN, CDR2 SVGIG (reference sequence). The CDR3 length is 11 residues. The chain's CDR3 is CAWSVETEAFF. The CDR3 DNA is TGTGCCTGGAGTGTAGAGACTGAAGCTTTCTTT.

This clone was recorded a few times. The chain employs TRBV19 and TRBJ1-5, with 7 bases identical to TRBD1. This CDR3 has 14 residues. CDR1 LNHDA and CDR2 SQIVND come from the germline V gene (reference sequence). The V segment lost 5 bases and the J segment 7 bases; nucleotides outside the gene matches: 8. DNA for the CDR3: TGTGCCAGTAGTTCAGCAGGGGGTGGGCAGCCCCAGCATTTT. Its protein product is CASSSAGGGQPQHF.

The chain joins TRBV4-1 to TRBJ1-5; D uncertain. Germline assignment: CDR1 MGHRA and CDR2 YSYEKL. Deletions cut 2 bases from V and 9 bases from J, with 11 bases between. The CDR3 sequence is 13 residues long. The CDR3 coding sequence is TGCGCCAGCAGCCAATCATGGCCAGGGCCCCAGCATTTT. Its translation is CASSQSWPGPQHF.

CDR3 protein: CATSDHEYEQFF. The CDR3 DNA is TGTGCCACCAGTGATCATGAGTATGAGCAGTTCTTC. The chain couples TRBV24-1 to TRBJ2-1; no firm D call. CDR1 KGHDR and CDR2 SFDVKD come from the germline V gene. Trimming stripped 3 bases from V and 8 bases from J, with 7 bases between. There are 12 residues in the CDR3.

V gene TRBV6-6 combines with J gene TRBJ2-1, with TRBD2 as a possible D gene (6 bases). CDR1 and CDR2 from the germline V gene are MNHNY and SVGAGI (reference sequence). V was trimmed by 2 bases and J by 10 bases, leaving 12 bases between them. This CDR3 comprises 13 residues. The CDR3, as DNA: TGTGCCAGCAGTTACGTACCGGAGGGGGAGCAGTTCTTC. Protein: CASSYVPEGEQFF.

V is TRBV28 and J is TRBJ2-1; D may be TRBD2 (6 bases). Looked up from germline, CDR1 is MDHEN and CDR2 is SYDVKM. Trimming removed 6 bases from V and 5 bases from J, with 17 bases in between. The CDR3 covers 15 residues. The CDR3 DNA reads TGTGCCAGCAGCTTGGGGGGTAATGGGCACAATGAGCAGTTCTTC. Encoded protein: CASSLGGNGHNEQFF. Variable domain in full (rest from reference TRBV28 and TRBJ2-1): DVKVTQSSRYLVKRTGEKVFLECVQDMDHENMFWYRQDPGLGLRLIYFSYDVKMKEKGDIPEGYSVSREKKERFSLILESASTNQTSMYLCASSLGGNGHNEQFFGPGTRLTVL.

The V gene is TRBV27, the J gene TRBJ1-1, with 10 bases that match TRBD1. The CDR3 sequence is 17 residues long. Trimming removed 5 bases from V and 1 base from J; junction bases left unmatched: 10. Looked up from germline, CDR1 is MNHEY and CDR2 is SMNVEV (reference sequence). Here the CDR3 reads CASSHAGTGVSNTEAFF. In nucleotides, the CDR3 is TGTGCCAGCAGTCACGCCGGGACAGGGGTTTCGAACACTGAAGCTTTCTTT.

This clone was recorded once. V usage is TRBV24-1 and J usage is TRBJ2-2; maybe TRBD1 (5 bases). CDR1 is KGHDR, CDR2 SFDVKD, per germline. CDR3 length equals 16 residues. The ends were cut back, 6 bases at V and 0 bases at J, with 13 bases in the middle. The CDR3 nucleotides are TGTGCCACCAGTCGCCCGGCAGGGTCGAACACCGGGGAGCTGTTTTTT. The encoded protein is CATSRPAGSNTGELFF.

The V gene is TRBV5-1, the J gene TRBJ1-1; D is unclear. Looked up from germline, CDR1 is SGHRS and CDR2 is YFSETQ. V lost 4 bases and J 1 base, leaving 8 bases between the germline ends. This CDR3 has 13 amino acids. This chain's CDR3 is CASSETPNTEAFF. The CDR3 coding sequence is TGCGCCAGCAGCGAGACACCGAACACTGAAGCTTTCTTT.

In DNA form, the CDR3 reads TGTGCCACCAAACCGGCAGGCCCCGCTTTCGGTTATGGCTACACCTTC. Translated: CATKPAGPAFGYGYTF. The rearrangement links TRBV19 to TRBJ1-2, with D uncertain. CDR3 size: 16 residues. V was pared by 10 bases and J by 5 bases, with 26 bases between. The germline gives CDR1 LNHDA, CDR2 SQIVND (reference sequence).

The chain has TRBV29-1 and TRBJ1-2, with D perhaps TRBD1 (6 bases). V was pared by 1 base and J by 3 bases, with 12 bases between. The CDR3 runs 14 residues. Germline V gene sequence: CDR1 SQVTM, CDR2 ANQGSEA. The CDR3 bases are TGCAGCGTTGAAGTACAGGGAAAGGACTATGGCTACACCTTC. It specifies CSVEVQGKDYGYTF.

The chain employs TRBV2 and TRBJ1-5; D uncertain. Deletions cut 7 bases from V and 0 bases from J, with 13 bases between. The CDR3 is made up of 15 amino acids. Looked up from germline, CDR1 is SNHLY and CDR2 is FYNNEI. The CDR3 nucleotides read TGTGCCAGCACCCAGGTCACAGCTAGCAATCAGCCCCAGCATTTT. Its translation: CASTQVTASNQPQHF.

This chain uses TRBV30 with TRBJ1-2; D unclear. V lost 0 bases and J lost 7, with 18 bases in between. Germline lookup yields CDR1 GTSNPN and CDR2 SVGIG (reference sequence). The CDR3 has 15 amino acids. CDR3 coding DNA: TGTGCCTGGAGTGTAAGTCAGTTGGGCCGAAGTGGCTACACCTTC. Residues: CAWSVSQLGRSGYTF.

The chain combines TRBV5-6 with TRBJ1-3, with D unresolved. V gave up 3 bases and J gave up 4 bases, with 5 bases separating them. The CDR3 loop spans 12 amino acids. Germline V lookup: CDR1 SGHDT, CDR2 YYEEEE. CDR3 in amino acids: CASSSQGNTIYF. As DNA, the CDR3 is TGTGCCAGCAGCTCCCAAGGAAACACCATATATTTT. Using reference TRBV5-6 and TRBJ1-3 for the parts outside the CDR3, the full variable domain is DAGVTQSPTHLIKTRGQQVTLRCSPKSGHDTVSWYQQALGQGPQFIFQYYEEEERQRGNFPDRFSGHQFPNYSSELNVNALLLGDSALYLCASSSQGNTIYFGEGSWLTVV.

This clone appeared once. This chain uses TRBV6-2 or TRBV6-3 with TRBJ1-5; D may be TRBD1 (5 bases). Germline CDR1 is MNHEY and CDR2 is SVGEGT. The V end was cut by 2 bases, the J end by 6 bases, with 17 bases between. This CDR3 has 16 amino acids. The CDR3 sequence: CASSYRGTQRLQPQHF. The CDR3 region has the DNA TGTGCCAGCAGTTACCGAGGGACTCAAAGACTTCAGCCCCAGCATTTT.

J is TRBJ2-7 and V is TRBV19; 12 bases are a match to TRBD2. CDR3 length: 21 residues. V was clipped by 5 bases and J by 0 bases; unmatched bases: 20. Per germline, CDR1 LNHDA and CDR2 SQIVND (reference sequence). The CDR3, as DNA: TGTGCCAGTAGTGCAAGACCACTAGCGGGAGGAAGCCATAGGAGCTCCTACGAGCAGTACTTC. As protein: CASSARPLAGGSHRSSYEQYF.

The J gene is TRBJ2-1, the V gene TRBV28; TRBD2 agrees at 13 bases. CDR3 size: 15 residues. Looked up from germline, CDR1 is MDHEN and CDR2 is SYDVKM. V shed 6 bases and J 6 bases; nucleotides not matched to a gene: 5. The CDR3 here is CASRTSGRAVNEQFF. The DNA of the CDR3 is TGTGCCAGCAGAACTAGCGGGAGGGCCGTCAATGAGCAGTTCTTC.

Written as DNA, the CDR3 is TGCGCCAGCAGCCAAGGAGGGGGCAGGGATCAGCCCCAGCATTTT. Translating gives CASSQGGGRDQPQHF. The V and J genes are TRBV4-3 and TRBJ1-5, with 7 bases matching TRBD1. The CDR3 spans 15 residues. Looked up from germline, CDR1 is LGHNA and CDR2 is YSLEER. The V segment lost 1 base and the J segment 5 bases; nucleotides outside the gene matches: 5.

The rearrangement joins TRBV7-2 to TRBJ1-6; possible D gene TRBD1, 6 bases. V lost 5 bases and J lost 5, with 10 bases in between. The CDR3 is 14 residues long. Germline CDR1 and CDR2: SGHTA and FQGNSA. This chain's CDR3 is CASSLGQNNSPLHF. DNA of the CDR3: TGTGCCAGCAGCCTCGGACAGAATAATTCACCCCTCCACTTT.

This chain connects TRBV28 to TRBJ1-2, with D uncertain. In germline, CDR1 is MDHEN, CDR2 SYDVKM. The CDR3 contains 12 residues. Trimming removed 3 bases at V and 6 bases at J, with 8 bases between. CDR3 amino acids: CASSFRGNGYTF. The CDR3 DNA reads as TGTGCCAGCAGTTTTAGAGGGAATGGCTACACCTTC.

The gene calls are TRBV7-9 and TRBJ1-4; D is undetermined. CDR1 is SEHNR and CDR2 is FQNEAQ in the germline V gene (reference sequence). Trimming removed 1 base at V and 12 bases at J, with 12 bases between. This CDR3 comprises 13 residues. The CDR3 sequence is CASSLEVVEELFF. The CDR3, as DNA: TGTGCCAGCAGCTTAGAGGTCGTCGAGGAACTGTTTTTT.

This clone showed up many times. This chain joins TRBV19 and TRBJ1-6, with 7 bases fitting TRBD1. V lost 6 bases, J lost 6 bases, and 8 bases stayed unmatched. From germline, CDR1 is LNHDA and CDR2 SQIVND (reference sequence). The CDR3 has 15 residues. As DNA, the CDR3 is TGTGCCAGTAGAACCGGGACAGAACTTAATTCACCCCTCCACTTT. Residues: CASRTGTELNSPLHF.

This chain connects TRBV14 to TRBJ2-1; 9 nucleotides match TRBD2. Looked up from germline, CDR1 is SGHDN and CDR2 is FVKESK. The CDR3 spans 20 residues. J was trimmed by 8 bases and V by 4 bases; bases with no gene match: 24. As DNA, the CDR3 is TGTGCCAGCAGCCGGAGGGGGCGCAGAGAGATAGCGGGAGCGATTGATGAGCAGTTCTTC. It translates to CASSRRGRREIAGAIDEQFF.

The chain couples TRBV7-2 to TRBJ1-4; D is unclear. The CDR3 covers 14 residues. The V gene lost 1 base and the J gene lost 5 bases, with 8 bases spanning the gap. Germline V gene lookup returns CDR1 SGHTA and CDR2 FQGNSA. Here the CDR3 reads CASSLGLRNEKLFF. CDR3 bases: TGTGCCAGCAGCTTAGGTCTGCGGAATGAAAAACTGTTTTTT. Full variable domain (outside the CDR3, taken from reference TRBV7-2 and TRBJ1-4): GAGVSQSPSNKVTEKGKDVELRCDPISGHTALYWYRQSLGQGLEFLIYFQGNSAPDKSGLPSDRFSAERTGGSVSTLTIQRTQQEDSAVYLCASSLGLRNEKLFFGSGTQLSVL.